Following are 23 T cell receptor beta chains from one sample sequenced in a study of T cells in Graves' hyperthyroidism and ophthalmopathy (dated by TCRdb to the late 2010s). Libraries were made using multiplex PCR. Sequencing relied on an Illumina HiSeq 2000. The TCR beta CDR3 regions were amplified from the RNA transcripts. The TCR CDR3 was subjected to a first round of RT-PCR using the HTBI primer set and the Qiagen OneStep RT-PCR kit. TCRdb redid the processing of the public reads, applying fastp at Q25 and MiXCR, and retained in-frame beta chains. Each CDR3 protein gets just one entry, which takes the most common genes and DNA from the rows behind it. The sample includes 300,000 to 500,000 distinct CDR3 sequences, with 15% observed a single time. Of the sample, about 31% falls within the top ten clones. The specimen was blood. All receptors derive from a young woman with Graves' hyperthyroidism.

This clonotype was found many times. The chain uses TRBV2 and TRBJ2-3; D is undetermined. CDR3 length equals 15 residues. V gave up 4 bases and J gave up 2 bases, with 13 bases separating them. Germline loops: CDR1 SNHLY, CDR2 FYNNEI. This chain's CDR3 is CASSATQAATDTQYF. The CDR3 nucleotides read TGTGCCAGCAGTGCCACCCAGGCGGCCACAGATACGCAGTATTTT.

In its sample, this clonotype was seen many times. The rearrangement joins TRBV25-1 to TRBJ2-1, with 14 nucleotides matching TRBD2. The V gene end was trimmed by 7 bases and the J gene end by 10 bases; junction bases not matched to a gene: 12. This CDR3 comprises 16 residues. Germline V gene lookup returns CDR1 MGHDK and CDR2 SYGVNS. The CDR3 region has the DNA TGTGCCAGCAACGAGGCCGGGACTAGCGGGAGTCGCGAGCAGTTCTTC. This gives the protein CASNEAGTSGSREQFF.

The genes are TRBV20-1 and TRBJ1-2; TRBD1 matches at 8 bases. CDR1 is DFQATT and CDR2 is SNEGSKA in the germline V gene (reference sequence). J lost 6 bases, V lost 6 bases, and 9 bases had no gene match. CDR3 length: 13 residues. DNA of the CDR3: TGCAGTGCCCCGGACGAGACAGGGGATGGCTACACCTTC. This sequence encodes CSAPDETGDGYTF.

At least ten counts were recorded for this clonotype. V and J are TRBV20-1 and TRBJ2-7; TRBD2 might be the D (6 bases). The CDR3 contains 14 residues. V lost 6 bases, J lost 5 bases, and 20 bases lay in between. Germline V gene lookup returns CDR1 DFQATT and CDR2 SNEGSKA (reference sequence). CDR3 coding DNA: TGCAGTGCCCCTCCGACTAGTCTTCTCGACGAGCAGTACTTC. Encoded protein: CSAPPTSLLDEQYF.

This clonotype was detected ten times or more. V gene TRBV11-2 combines with J gene TRBJ2-1; 7 nucleotides line up with TRBD1. J was trimmed by 2 bases and V by 7 bases; bases with no gene match: 2. CDR1 and CDR2 from the germline V gene are SGHAT and FQNNGV. The CDR3 contains 13 residues. The CDR3 loop reads CASKDRPYNEQFF. CDR3 sequence (DNA): TGTGCCAGCAAGGACAGGCCCTACAATGAGCAGTTCTTC.

In its sample, this clonotype was seen many times. V is TRBV28 and J is TRBJ2-1, with 7 bases aligning to TRBD1. This CDR3 is built from 14 residues. After removal of 5 bases from V and 6 bases from J, the junction contained 7 bases not matched to a gene. CDR1 MDHEN and CDR2 SYDVKM come from the germline V gene. This CDR3 is CASSPIQGRNEQFF. The CDR3 bases are TGTGCCAGCAGTCCCATACAGGGGCGCAATGAGCAGTTCTTC.

This clonotype was observed at least ten times. The chain employs TRBV28 and TRBJ1-2, with a weak D call TRBD1 (6 bases). Germline CDR1 MDHEN, CDR2 SYDVKM. CDR3 size: 15 residues. V lost 7 bases, J lost 3 bases, and 18 bases lay in between. In nucleotides, the CDR3 is TGTGCCAGCACCTATGAGGGGGGGCTCGACTATGGCTACACCTTC. Translating it yields CASTYEGGLDYGYTF.

The V call is TRBV24-1, the J call TRBJ2-5; 9 bases are a match to TRBD2. CDR1 is KGHDR and CDR2 is SFDVKD in the germline V gene. The trim removed 4 bases at V and 4 bases at J, leaving 9 bases unmatched. CDR3 length: 16 amino acids. This chain's CDR3 is CATSEGLASRGETQYF. Here the CDR3 DNA reads TGTGCCACCAGTGAAGGACTAGCGAGCCGGGGAGAGACCCAGTACTTC.

V gene TRBV12-3 or TRBV12-4 combines with J gene TRBJ1-2; D gene uncertain. Trimming cost V 5 bases and J 1 base, with 5 bases left between them. CDR3 size: 12 residues. The CDR3: CASSRNNYGYTF. The CDR3 nucleotides are TGTGCCAGCAGTAGGAATAACTATGGCTACACCTTC.

Many counts were recorded for this clonotype. The chain has TRBV9 and TRBJ2-1; possible D gene TRBD1, 5 bases. Germline V gives CDR1 SGDLS, CDR2 YYNGEE. The length of the CDR3 is 14 residues. The germline V and J ends were trimmed by 4 bases and 5 bases, with 13 bases remaining between them. The CDR3 region is CASSNRDSNNEQFF. CDR3 coding DNA: TGTGCCAGCAGCAACCGAGACAGCAACAATGAGCAGTTCTTC.

This clonotype was recorded at least ten times. The chain employs TRBV3-1 and TRBJ2-1; possibly TRBD1 for D (6 bases). The V and J ends lost 1 base and 8 bases respectively, with 15 bases between them. This CDR3 contains 15 residues. Germline V gives CDR1 LGHDT, CDR2 YNNKEL (reference sequence). In DNA form, the CDR3 reads TGTGCCAGCAGCCAAGGCAGGGGACCCTGGGATGAGCAGTTCTTC. Amino acid sequence: CASSQGRGPWDEQFF.

This clonotype was counted at least ten times. The chain joins TRBV11-3 to TRBJ2-1, with 9 bases identical to TRBD1. The CDR3 is made up of 17 amino acids. V trimming: 1 base; J trimming: 4 bases; junction bases outside the gene matches: 8. Germline-derived CDR1 and CDR2 are SGHNT and YENEEA. CDR3 protein: CASSLGQGTGSYNEQFF. The DNA for the CDR3 is TGTGCCAGCAGCTTAGGTCAGGGGACAGGGTCGTACAATGAGCAGTTCTTC.

V usage is TRBV2 and J usage is TRBJ2-3; D gene ambiguous. Trimming took 9 bases from V and 2 from J, leaving 27 bases between them. Germline V CDR1 and CDR2: SNHLY, FYNNEI. The CDR3 runs to 18 residues. CDR3 sequence: CASTQRMRLQTVTDTQYF. The DNA of the CDR3 is TGTGCCAGTACTCAACGAATGAGATTACAAACAGTCACAGATACGCAGTATTTT. Drawing the rest from reference TRBV2 and TRBJ2-3, the complete variable domain is EPEVTQTPSHQVTQMGQEVILRCVPISNHLYFYWYRQILGQKVEFLVSFYNNEISEKSEIFDDQFSVERPDGSNFTLKIRSTKLEDSAMYFCASTQRMRLQTVTDTQYFGPGTRLTVL.

This clonotype was picked up many times. The chain carries TRBV18 and TRBJ2-7; 11 bases match TRBD2. The CDR3 sequence is 15 residues long. Trimming removed 5 bases from V and 1 base from J; junction bases left unmatched: 4. CDR1 KGHSH and CDR2 LQKENI come from the germline V gene. CDR3 sequence (DNA): TGTGCCAGCTCAGGGGGACTAGCGGATTCCTACGAGCAGTACTTC. This gives the protein CASSGGLADSYEQYF.

This clonotype was seen ten or more times. This chain joins TRBV11-3 and TRBJ2-1; 11 bases match TRBD2. The trim removed 1 base at V and 4 bases at J, leaving 3 bases unmatched. The CDR3 is 16 residues long. Germline lookup yields CDR1 SGHNT and CDR2 YENEEA. DNA of the CDR3: TGTGCCAGCAGCTTAGTTGGGACTAGCGGTTACAATGAGCAGTTCTTC. Translation gives CASSLVGTSGYNEQFF.

This clonotype was detected a few times. The CDR3 loop reads CASSQDGRLLAEFSYNEQFF. As DNA, the CDR3 is TGTGCCAGCAGCCAAGATGGACGATTACTAGCGGAGTTCTCCTACAATGAGCAGTTCTTC. The chain uses TRBV3-1 and TRBJ2-1; TRBD2 matches 8 bases. This CDR3 spans 20 amino acids. V shed 0 bases and J 0 bases; nucleotides not matched to a gene: 13. Germline V gene lookup returns CDR1 LGHDT and CDR2 YNNKEL (reference sequence).

This clonotype was observed a few times. The gene calls are TRBV6-1 and TRBJ2-5, with D possibly TRBD1 on 6 matching bases. The CDR3 totals 14 residues. Germline V gene sequence: CDR1 MNHNS, CDR2 SASEGT. V dropped 5 bases and J dropped 0 bases, with 10 bases sitting between them. The CDR3 spells CASSRQAYQETQYF. As DNA, the CDR3 is TGTGCCAGCAGTAGACAGGCTTACCAAGAGACCCAGTACTTC.

The chain employs TRBV27 and TRBJ2-3; D remains ambiguous. Germline CDR1 and CDR2: MNHEY and SMNVEV (reference sequence). This CDR3 has 13 residues. V was pared by 6 bases and J by 6 bases, with 13 bases between. The CDR3 sequence is CASRDPGRDTQYF. The CDR3 DNA follows: TGTGCCAGCAGGGATCCCGGGCGGGATACGCAGTATTTT.

This clonotype showed up just once. V gene TRBV19 combines with J gene TRBJ2-3; 8 positions agree with TRBD2. This CDR3 has 13 residues. Trimming removed 10 bases from V and 3 bases from J; junction bases left unmatched: 6. From germline, CDR1 is LNHDA and CDR2 SQIVND (reference sequence). The CDR3 nucleotides read TGTGCCATACGTCGGGAGGGAACAGATACGCAGTATTTT. This gives the protein CAIRREGTDTQYF. Based on the CDR3 plus reference TRBV19 and TRBJ2-3, the full variable domain is DGGITQSPKYLFRKEGQNVTLSCEQNLNHDAMYWYRQDPGQGLRLIYYSQIVNDFQKGDIAEGYSVSREKKESFPLTVTSAQKNPTAFYLCAIRREGTDTQYFGPGTRLTVL.

This clonotype has a count of ten or more. V is TRBV28 and J is TRBJ1-1; 7 nucleotides match TRBD1. CDR3 length equals 14 residues. The germline V gene has CDR1 MDHEN and CDR2 SYDVKM. The V gene end was trimmed by 9 bases and the J gene end by 6 bases; junction bases not matched to a gene: 13. In nucleotides, the CDR3 is TGTGCCAGTAAAACCGGACAGGTTACCCCTGAAGCTTTCTTT. This gives the protein CASKTGQVTPEAFF.

This clonotype was found a few times. The chain uses TRBV6-1 and TRBJ2-2; D ambiguous. This CDR3 is 14 amino acids long. Between the trimmed V and J ends, which lost 6 bases and 3 bases, there was a span of 11 bases. In germline, CDR1 is MNHNS, CDR2 SASEGT. This CDR3 reads CASSPTDYTGELFF. The CDR3 nucleotides read TGTGCCAGCAGCCCAACCGACTACACCGGGGAGCTGTTTTTT.

The V and J genes are TRBV7-8 and TRBJ1-6, with 10 bases fitting TRBD1. This CDR3 comprises 16 residues. V was clipped by 0 bases and J by 6 bases; unmatched bases: 2. CDR1 SGHVS and CDR2 FQNEAQ come from the germline V gene. CDR3 amino acids: CASSLARTGGNSPLHF. As DNA, the CDR3 is TGTGCCAGCAGCTTAGCGCGGACAGGGGGTAATTCACCCCTCCACTTT.

This clonotype was detected ten times or more. The J gene is TRBJ2-5, the V gene TRBV7-9; D unresolved. CDR3 length: 13 amino acids. Trimming cost V 0 bases and J 5 bases, with 7 bases left between them. Germline V lookup: CDR1 SEHNR, CDR2 FQNEAQ (reference sequence). Here the CDR3 reads CASSLAGTETQYF. As DNA, the CDR3 is TGTGCCAGCAGCTTAGCGGGTACTGAGACCCAGTACTTC.